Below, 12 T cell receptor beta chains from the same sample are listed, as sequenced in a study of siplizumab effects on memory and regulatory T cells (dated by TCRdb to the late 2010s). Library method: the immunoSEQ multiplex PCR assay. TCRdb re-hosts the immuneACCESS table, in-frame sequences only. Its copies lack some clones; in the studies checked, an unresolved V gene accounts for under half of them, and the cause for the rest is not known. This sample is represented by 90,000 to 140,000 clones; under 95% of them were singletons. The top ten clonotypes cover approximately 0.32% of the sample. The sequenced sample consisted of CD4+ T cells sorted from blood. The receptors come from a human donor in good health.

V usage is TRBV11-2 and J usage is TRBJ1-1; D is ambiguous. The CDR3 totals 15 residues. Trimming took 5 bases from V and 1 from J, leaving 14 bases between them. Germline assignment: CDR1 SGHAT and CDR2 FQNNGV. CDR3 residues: CASSPGGSPNTEAFF. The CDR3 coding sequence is TGTGCCAGCAGCCCGGGTGGCAGTCCGAACACTGAAGCTTTCTTT. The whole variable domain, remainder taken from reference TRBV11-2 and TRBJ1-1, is EAGVAQSPRYKIIEKRQSVAFWCNPISGHATLYWYQQILGQGPKLLIQFQNNGVVDDSQLPKDRFSAERLKGVDSTLKIQPAKLEDSAVYLCASSPGGSPNTEAFFGQGTRLTVV.

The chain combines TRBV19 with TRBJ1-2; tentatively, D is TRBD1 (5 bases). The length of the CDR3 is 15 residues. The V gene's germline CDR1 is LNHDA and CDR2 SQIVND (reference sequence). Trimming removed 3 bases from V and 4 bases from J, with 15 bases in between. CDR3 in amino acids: CASSIQGRSIYGYTF. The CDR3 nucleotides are TGTGCCAGTAGTATCCAGGGACGGAGTATCTATGGCTACACCTTC.

The CDR3 nucleotides read TGTGCCAGCAGCCAAATGCCCGGGGTGCAAGCCTACGAGCAGTACTTC. Translating gives CASSQMPGVQAYEQYF. V gene TRBV7-2 combines with J gene TRBJ2-7, with D perhaps TRBD2 (5 bases). The CDR3 totals 16 residues. The germline V gene has CDR1 SGHTA and CDR2 FQGNSA. V lost 5 bases and J 2 bases, leaving 19 bases between the germline ends.

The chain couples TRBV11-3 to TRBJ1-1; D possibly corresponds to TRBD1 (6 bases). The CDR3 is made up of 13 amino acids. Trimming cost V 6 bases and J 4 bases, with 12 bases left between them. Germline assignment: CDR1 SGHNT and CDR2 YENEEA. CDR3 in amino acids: CASSGTFGTEAFF. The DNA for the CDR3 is TGTGCCAGCAGTGGGACATTTGGCACTGAAGCTTTCTTT.

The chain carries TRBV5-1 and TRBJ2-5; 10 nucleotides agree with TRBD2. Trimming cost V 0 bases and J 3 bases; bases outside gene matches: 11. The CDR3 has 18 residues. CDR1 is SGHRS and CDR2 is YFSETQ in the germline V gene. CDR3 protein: CASSLGDRWTSGEETQYF. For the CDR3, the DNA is TGCGCCAGCAGCTTGGGGGATCGCTGGACTAGCGGCGAAGAGACCCAGTACTTC.

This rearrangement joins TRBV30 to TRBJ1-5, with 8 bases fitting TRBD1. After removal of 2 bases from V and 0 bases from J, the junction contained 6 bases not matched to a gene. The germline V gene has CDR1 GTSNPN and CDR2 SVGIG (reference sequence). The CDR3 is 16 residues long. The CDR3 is CAWSTGQGVSNQPQHF. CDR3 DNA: TGTGCCTGGAGTACCGGACAGGGTGTTAGCAATCAGCCCCAGCATTTT.

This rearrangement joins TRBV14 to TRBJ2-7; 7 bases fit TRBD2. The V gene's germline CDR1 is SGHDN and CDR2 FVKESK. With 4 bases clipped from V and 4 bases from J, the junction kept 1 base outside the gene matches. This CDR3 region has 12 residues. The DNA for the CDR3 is TGTGCCAGCAGCCCCGGGGGGTACGAGCAGTACTTC. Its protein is CASSPGGYEQYF.

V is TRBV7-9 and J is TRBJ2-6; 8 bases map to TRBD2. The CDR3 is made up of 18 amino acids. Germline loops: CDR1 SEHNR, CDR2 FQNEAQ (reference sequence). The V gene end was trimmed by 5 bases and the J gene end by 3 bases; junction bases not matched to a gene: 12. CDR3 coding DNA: TGTGCCAGCAGCCGGGGGGCTCTAGCGGGCGGTGGGGCCAACGTCCTGACTTTC. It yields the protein CASSRGALAGGGANVLTF.

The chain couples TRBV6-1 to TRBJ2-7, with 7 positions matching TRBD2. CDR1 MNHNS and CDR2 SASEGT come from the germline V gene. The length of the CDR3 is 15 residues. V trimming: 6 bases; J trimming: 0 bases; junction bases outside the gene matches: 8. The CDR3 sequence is CASRGLAAGSYEQYF. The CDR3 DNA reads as TGTGCCAGCAGAGGGCTAGCGGCAGGCTCCTACGAGCAGTACTTC.

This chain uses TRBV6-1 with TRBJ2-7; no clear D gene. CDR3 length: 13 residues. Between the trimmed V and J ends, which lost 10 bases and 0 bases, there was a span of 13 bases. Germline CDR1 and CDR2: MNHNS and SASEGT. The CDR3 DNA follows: TGTGCCACGTCACGCTGGAGCTCCTACGAGCAGTACTTC. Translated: CATSRWSSYEQYF.

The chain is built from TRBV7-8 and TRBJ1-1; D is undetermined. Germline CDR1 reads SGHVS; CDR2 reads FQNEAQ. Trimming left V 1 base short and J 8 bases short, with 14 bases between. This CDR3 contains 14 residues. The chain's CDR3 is CASSLDLDLGEAFF. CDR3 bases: TGTGCCAGCAGCTTAGATTTGGACCTGGGGGAAGCTTTCTTT.

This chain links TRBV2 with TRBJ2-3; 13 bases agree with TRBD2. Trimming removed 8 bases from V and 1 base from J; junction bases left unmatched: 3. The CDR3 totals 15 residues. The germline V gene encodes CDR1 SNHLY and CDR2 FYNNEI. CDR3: CASGTSGARTDTQYF. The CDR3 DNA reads TGTGCCAGCGGGACTAGCGGGGCCCGCACAGATACGCAGTATTTT. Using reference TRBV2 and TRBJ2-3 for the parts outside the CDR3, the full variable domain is EPEVTQTPSHQVTQMGQEVILRCVPISNHLYFYWYRQILGQKVEFLVSFYNNEISEKSEIFDDQFSVERPDGSNFTLKIRSTKLEDSAMYFCASGTSGARTDTQYFGPGTRLTVL.